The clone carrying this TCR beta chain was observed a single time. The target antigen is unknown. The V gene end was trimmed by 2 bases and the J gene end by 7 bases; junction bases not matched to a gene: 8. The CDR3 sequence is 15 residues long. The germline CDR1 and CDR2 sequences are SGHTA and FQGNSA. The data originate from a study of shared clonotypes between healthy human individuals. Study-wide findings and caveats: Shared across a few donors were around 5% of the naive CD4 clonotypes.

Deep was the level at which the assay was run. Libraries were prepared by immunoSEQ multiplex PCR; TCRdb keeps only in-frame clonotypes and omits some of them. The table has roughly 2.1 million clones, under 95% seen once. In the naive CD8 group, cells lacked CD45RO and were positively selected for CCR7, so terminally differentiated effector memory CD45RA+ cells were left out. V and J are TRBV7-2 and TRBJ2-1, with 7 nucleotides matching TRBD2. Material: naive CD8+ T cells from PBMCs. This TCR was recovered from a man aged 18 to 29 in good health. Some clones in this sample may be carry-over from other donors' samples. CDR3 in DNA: TGTGCCAGCAGCTTAATAGCGGGCCCTATTAATGAGCAGTTCTTC. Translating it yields CASSLIAGPINEQFF.